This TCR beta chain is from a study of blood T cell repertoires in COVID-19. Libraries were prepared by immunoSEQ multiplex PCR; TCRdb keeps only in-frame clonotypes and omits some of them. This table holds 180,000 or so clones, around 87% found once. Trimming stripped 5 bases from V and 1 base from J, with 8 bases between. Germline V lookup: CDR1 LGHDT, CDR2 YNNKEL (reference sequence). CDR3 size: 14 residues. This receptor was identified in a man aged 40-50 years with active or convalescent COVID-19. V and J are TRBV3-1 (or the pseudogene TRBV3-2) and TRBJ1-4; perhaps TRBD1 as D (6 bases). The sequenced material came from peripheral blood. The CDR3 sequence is CASSVQGTNEKLFF. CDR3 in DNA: TGTGCCAGCAGCGTACAGGGAACTAATGAAAAACTGTTTTTT.